This T cell receptor beta chain stems from a study of early stage breast cancer tumors. Study-wide results and caveats: In about 90% of the 16 patients, blood comparison separated tumor from normal breast. Compared with adjacent normal breast, tumors showed roughly 2.5-fold denser, more clonal T cells. Chain pairing and CD4, CD8 or FOXP3 expression were not captured.

Blood replicates held 0.5 ug DNA, tumor or normal breast roughly 1.5 ug, two each. Some clones are missing from TCRdb's copy, which holds only in-frame ones; the method was immunoSEQ multiplex PCR. The sample carries tens of thousands of clones, more than 65% recorded once. From germline, CDR1 is MNHEY and CDR2 SVGAGI. This CDR3 has 15 residues. Trimming took off 6 bases at V and 1 base at J, with 13 bases between the two ends. Notes on this clone: What it binds is not known.

Sequences were obtained from blood. The chain links TRBV6-5 to TRBJ1-3, with D maybe TRBD1 (6 bases). This clonotype was sampled from a person in their 40s with breast cancer. DNA for the CDR3: TGTGCCAGCAGCGACAGGTACACGTCTGGAAACACCATATATTTT. This codes for CASSDRYTSGNTIYF.